One sample yielded the 14 T cell receptor beta chains listed below, sequenced in a study of CD8 T cells in Susac syndrome. Reverse transcription of roughly 0.5 to 1 ug RNA used random hexamers. TCRdb itself ran the immunoSEQ multiplex PCR reads through MiXCR, one entry per CDR3 protein. Here the sample spans approximately 79,000 distinct CDR3 sequences, 93% being singletons. What was sequenced was CD8+ T cells from PBMCs. The source of these receptors is a human donor with Susac syndrome.

The genes are TRBV5-6 and TRBJ2-5; 7 bases line up with TRBD1. Germline-derived CDR1 and CDR2 are SGHDT and YYEEEE. This CDR3 region has 14 residues. Unmatched junction bases numbered 5, after V lost 2 bases and J lost 4 bases. CDR3 in amino acids: CASSLTGDGETQYF. The CDR3 nucleotides are TGTGCCAGCAGCTTAACAGGGGATGGAGAGACCCAGTACTTC. The full variable domain, rest sourced from reference TRBV5-6 and TRBJ2-5, is DAGVTQSPTHLIKTRGQQVTLRCSPKSGHDTVSWYQQALGQGPQFIFQYYEEEERQRGNFPDRFSGHQFPNYSSELNVNALLLGDSALYLCASSLTGDGETQYFGPGTRLLVL.

The chain links TRBV29-1 to TRBJ2-5, with D possibly being TRBD1 (5 bases). Germline values: CDR1 SQVTM, CDR2 ANQGSEA. This CDR3 is built from 15 residues. Trimming left V 2 bases short and J 1 base short, with 14 bases between. The CDR3 DNA reads TGCAGCGTTGAAAGGGGAAGTTTTTCCCAAGAGACCCAGTACTTC. Amino acid sequence: CSVERGSFSQETQYF. The full variable domain, rest sourced from reference TRBV29-1 and TRBJ2-5, is SAVISQKPSRDICQRGTSLTIQCQVDSQVTMMFWYRQQPGQSLTLIATANQGSEATYESGFVIDKFPISRPNLTFSTLTVSNMSPEDSSIYLCSVERGSFSQETQYFGPGTRLLVL.

The V and J genes are TRBV6-6 and TRBJ1-1, with D perhaps TRBD1 (6 bases). Trimming shortened V by 6 bases and J by 7 bases, and 21 bases separated the two germline ends. CDR1 and CDR2 (germline): MNHNY, SVGAGI (reference sequence). The CDR3 loop spans 15 amino acids. The CDR3 DNA sequence: TGTGCCAGCAGCGAACCAGGGGCCGGTTTCAGTGAAGCTTTCTTT. This gives the protein CASSEPGAGFSEAFF.

The chain has TRBV4-1 and TRBJ1-3; 10 bases are shared with TRBD1. The CDR3 is 16 residues long. V shed 5 bases and J 0 bases; nucleotides not matched to a gene: 4. Germline loops: CDR1 MGHRA, CDR2 YSYEKL. CDR3 in DNA: TGCGCCAGCAGCTCGCGACAGGGGGCCTCTGGAAACACCATATATTTT. Encoded protein: CASSSRQGASGNTIYF.

In the case of this clonotype: At one boundary the junction diverges from the germline segment, which might be a read error. This chain connects TRBV20-1 to TRBJ2-7, with 9 bases identical to TRBD2. The CDR3 runs 11 residues. The germline V gene encodes CDR1 DFQATT and CDR2 SNEGSKA (reference sequence). The CDR3 region is CSAILAGEQCF. The CDR3 region has the DNA TGCAGTGCTATACTAGCGGGCGAGCAGTGCTTC.

Only one count was recorded for this clonotype. The rearrangement uses TRBV27 and TRBJ2-7, with a weak D call TRBD1 (6 bases). V was pared by 4 bases and J by 3 bases, with 19 bases between. The CDR3 length is 16 residues. Germline assignment: CDR1 MNHEY and CDR2 SMNVEV (reference sequence). The CDR3 DNA follows: TGTGCCAGCAGTTCGATACAGGGAGTTTCCTACTACGAGCAGTACTTC. Amino acids: CASSSIQGVSYYEQYF.

V usage is TRBV6-6 and J usage is TRBJ1-5; D is undetermined. The CDR3 consists of 14 residues. Germline CDR1 and CDR2: MNHNY and SVGAGI (reference sequence). V lost 4 bases and J lost 2, with 9 bases in between. CDR3 sequence: CASSLNVGNQPQHF. The DNA of the CDR3 is TGTGCCAGCAGTTTGAATGTGGGCAATCAGCCCCAGCATTTT.

CDR3 residues: CASSLLDREIYEQYF. The CDR3 bases are TGTGCCAGCAGCTTGCTTGACCGGGAGATCTACGAGCAGTACTTC. The gene calls are TRBV5-6 and TRBJ2-7; possible D gene TRBD2, 6 bases. Germline CDR1 reads SGHDT; CDR2 reads YYEEEE. The CDR3 loop spans 15 amino acids. Between the trimmed V and J ends, which lost 1 base and 3 bases, there was a span of 14 bases.

This chain connects TRBV18 to TRBJ1-5; 8 positions agree with TRBD1. The trim removed 0 bases at V and 6 bases at J, leaving 7 bases unmatched. Germline CDR1 and CDR2: KGHSH and LQKENI. The CDR3 totals 16 residues. The DNA of the CDR3 is TGTGCCAGCTCACCACCTCCTAGACAGGGGATTCAGCCCCAGCATTTT. It encodes CASSPPPRQGIQPQHF.

The rearrangement joins TRBV20-1 to TRBJ1-5; D gene ambiguous. CDR1 DFQATT and CDR2 SNEGSKA come from the germline V gene (reference sequence). Trimming took 0 bases from V and 2 from J, leaving 11 bases between them. The CDR3 is 15 residues long. CDR3 residues: CSARDPRGRNQPQHF. In DNA form, the CDR3 reads TGCAGTGCTAGAGACCCCAGAGGGCGCAATCAGCCCCAGCATTTT.

CDR3 sequence reads: CASSFTGTGYNEQFF. The CDR3 bases are TGTGCCAGCAGCTTTACCGGGACAGGGTACAATGAGCAGTTCTTC. The chain employs TRBV5-4 and TRBJ2-1, with 9 nucleotides matching TRBD1. The CDR3 has 15 amino acids. V dropped 2 bases and J dropped 4; count of bases not matched to a gene: 4. CDR1 SGHNT and CDR2 YYREEE come from the germline V gene (reference sequence).

V gene TRBV20-1 combines with J gene TRBJ2-1; the D is unclear. The V end lost 1 base, the J end lost 9 bases, and 13 bases lay between the germline ends. Germline lookup yields CDR1 DFQATT and CDR2 SNEGSKA (reference sequence). CDR3 size: 13 residues. CDR3 residues: CSARVSIAAEQFF. DNA for the CDR3: TGCAGTGCTAGAGTCTCCATAGCTGCTGAGCAGTTCTTC.

This chain uses TRBV7-9 with TRBJ2-7; D gene unclear. The CDR3 covers 14 residues. Germline CDR1 and CDR2: SEHNR and FQNEAQ (reference sequence). Trimming took off 5 bases at V and 5 bases at J, with 16 bases between the two ends. The CDR3 DNA reads as TGTGCCAGCAGCCCCATTAATGGTGCCCACGAGCAGTACTTC. Amino acids: CASSPINGAHEQYF.

CDR3 sequence (DNA): TGTGCCAGTAGTATCTTCGGCCCGGTTCAGAAAAACATTCAGTACTTC. Protein sequence: CASSIFGPVQKNIQYF. The chain carries TRBV19 and TRBJ2-4; D gene uncertain. The CDR3 runs 16 residues. The V gene's germline CDR1 is LNHDA and CDR2 SQIVND (reference sequence). V dropped 3 bases and J dropped 4 bases, with 16 bases sitting between them. The full variable domain, in which reference TRBV19 and TRBJ2-4 provide the parts outside the CDR3, is DGGITQSPKYLFRKEGQNVTLSCEQNLNHDAMYWYRQDPGQGLRLIYYSQIVNDFQKGDIAEGYSVSREKKESFPLTVTSAQKNPTAFYLCASSIFGPVQKNIQYFGAGTRLSVL.